This record concerns one T cell receptor (beta chain) sequence. Its specificity is not known. Noted treatment: about 20 received Ad26.COV2.S at low or high dose, single or two shots; roughly five received placebo; per-sample allocation not given. Sampling happened 63 days after the first vaccine or placebo injection. The V end was cut by 0 bases, the J end by 6 bases, with 11 bases between. CDR3 length: 14 residues. CDR1 is LGHNA, CDR2 YNFKEQ, per germline. The data belong to a study of Ad26.COV2.S vaccination and SARS-CoV-2 variants. Study-level results: Vaccine recipients and placebo recipients showed similar non-spike TCR breadth.

The repertoire was sequenced with immunoSEQ multiplex PCR; TCRdb's copy has only in-frame clones and lacks some. This table has some 460,000 clones, 80% to 90% appearing once. This sequence joins TRBV4-2 and TRBJ1-2, with D perhaps TRBD1 (5 bases). This TCR was sampled from a person between 18 and 59 years old who received the Ad26.COV2.S COVID-19 vaccine or a placebo. This material consisted of peripheral blood, taken in a trial of Ad26.COV2.S vaccine versus placebo. The DNA of the CDR3 is TGTGCCAGCAGCCAAGACTACGGGGGGAATGGCTACACCTTC. Its translation is CASSQDYGGNGYTF.